These 32 T cell receptor beta chains came from one sample sequenced in a study of control samples from healthy donors and cancer patients (dated by TCRdb to 2020 to 2021). To prepare the library, the immunoSEQ multiplex PCR assay was applied. TCRdb stores this immuneACCESS table with in-frame sequences only. Part of the clones is absent; in the studies checked, under half of the shortfall reflects unresolved V genes, and no reason is known for the rest. Within this sample are 170,000 or so clones, with around 95% of them counted one time only. Of the sample, approximately 8% is held by the ten largest clones. Sequencing was done on a sample of blood. Receptor source: a woman in her thirties or forties in good health.

The rearrangement uses TRBV7-2 and TRBJ1-2; tentative D call: TRBD1 (6 bases). Trimming pared 6 bases from V and 8 bases from J, leaving 16 bases between. Germline V gives CDR1 SGHTA, CDR2 FQGNSA. This CDR3 region has 13 residues. The CDR3 coding sequence is TGTGCCAGCAGTGCCTCACCCACAGGGGGCTACACCTTC. Residues: CASSASPTGGYTF.

The chain joins TRBV12-3 or TRBV12-4 to TRBJ1-1; a possible D gene is TRBD1 (6 bases). V lost 6 bases, J lost 10 bases, and 15 bases lay in between. The CDR3 covers 12 residues. CDR3 sequence: CASRLNRVPAFF. The CDR3 DNA reads as TGTGCCAGCAGACTCAACAGGGTCCCAGCTTTCTTT.

Notes on this clone: One end of the junction does not line up with germline, which may come from a read error. The genes are TRBV12-5 and TRBJ2-3, with 12 bases identical to TRBD2. This CDR3 is 14 amino acids long. Germline V gives CDR1 LGHNT, CDR2 FRNRAP. The CDR3 protein is CASGSSRLAGERTF. The DNA for the CDR3 is TGTGCTAGTGGTTCCTCAAGACTAGCGGGGGAGAGGACTTTT. The full variable domain, rest sourced from reference TRBV12-5 and TRBJ2-3, is DARVTQTPRHKVTEMGQEVTMRCQPILGHNTVFWYRQTMMQGLELLAYFRNRAPLDDSGMPKDRFSAEMPDATLATLKIQPSEPRDSAVYFCASGSSRLAGERTFGPGTRLTVL.

The chain is built from TRBV6-1 and TRBJ1-1; D might be TRBD1 (5 bases). The length of the CDR3 is 14 residues. Germline V gene lookup returns CDR1 MNHNS and CDR2 SASEGT. The ends were cut back, 1 base at V and 0 bases at J, with 6 bases in the middle. The DNA for the CDR3 is TGTGCCAGCAGTGAAGGGACACTGAACACTGAAGCTTTCTTT. Translated, it gives CASSEGTLNTEAFF.

The genes are TRBV10-3 and TRBJ1-2, with D tentatively TRBD1 (5 bases). V shed 3 bases and J shed 3 bases, with 8 bases lying between them. CDR3 length: 13 amino acids. Per germline, CDR1 ENHRY and CDR2 SYGVKD. The CDR3 protein is CAISDDSDYGYTF. The CDR3 region has the DNA TGTGCCATCAGTGATGACAGCGACTATGGCTACACCTTC.

V is TRBV5-1 and J is TRBJ2-4; 9 nucleotides align to TRBD1. The junction had 3 bases not matched to a gene; V was cut back by 3 bases and J by 8 bases. The CDR3 has 13 amino acids. Germline CDR1 is SGHRS and CDR2 is YFSETQ. The CDR3 DNA is TGCGCCAGCAGCTCCCGGACAGGGGACATTCAGTACTTC. Protein sequence: CASSSRTGDIQYF.

The rearrangement links TRBV6-4 to TRBJ1-6; unclear D gene. The CDR3 length is 13 residues. V shed 6 bases and J shed 4 bases, with 7 bases lying between them. Germline CDR1 MRHNA, CDR2 SNTAGT. CDR3 sequence reads: CASSGQYNSPLHF. CDR3 nucleotides: TGTGCCAGCAGCGGCCAGTATAATTCACCCCTCCACTTT.

The chain carries TRBV19 and TRBJ1-2, with D possibly being TRBD1 (5 bases). Germline-derived CDR1 and CDR2 are LNHDA and SQIVND (reference sequence). The CDR3 has 16 residues. V lost 3 bases and J 0 bases, leaving 14 bases between the germline ends. The CDR3 sequence: CASSIYETATNYGYTF. The DNA of the CDR3 is TGTGCCAGTAGTATTTACGAGACAGCAACTAACTATGGCTACACCTTC.

The chain joins TRBV25-1 to TRBJ1-5; D gene ambiguous. CDR3 length: 14 amino acids. V lost 2 bases to trimming and J lost 7 bases, with 12 bases between them. Germline-derived CDR1 and CDR2 are MGHDK and SYGVNS. CDR3 in amino acids: CASSERAGRQPQHF. The CDR3 region has the DNA TGTGCCAGCAGTGAAAGGGCAGGACGACAGCCCCAGCATTTT.

This clone was detected once. The chain recombines TRBV20-1 with TRBJ2-1; TRBD2 aligns across 10 bases. This CDR3 has 14 amino acids. Germline V lookup: CDR1 DFQATT, CDR2 SNEGSKA (reference sequence). V was pared by 3 bases and J by 9 bases, with 8 bases of the junction left unmatched. The CDR3 nucleotides are TGCAGTGCTAGTAGTCTAGCGGGAGCCGGTGAGCAGTTCTTC. Amino acid sequence: CSASSLAGAGEQFF.

V usage is TRBV2 and J usage is TRBJ1-5, with a tentative D call TRBD1 (6 bases). Looked up from germline, CDR1 is SNHLY and CDR2 is FYNNEI. V was shortened by 8 bases and J by 3 bases, with 14 bases between the two germline ends. CDR3 length: 14 amino acids. CDR3 sequence reads: CASRRTGPNQPQHF. The CDR3 nucleotides are TGTGCCAGCCGACGAACAGGGCCCAATCAGCCCCAGCATTTT.

The chain recombines TRBV14 with TRBJ2-5; weak D call: TRBD1 (5 bases). The CDR3 consists of 15 residues. Germline CDR1 reads SGHDN; CDR2 reads FVKESK. With 2 bases removed from V and 9 bases from J, the gap between germline ends came to 19 bases. CDR3 in amino acids: CASSQRDSAQSAQYF. CDR3 coding DNA: TGTGCCAGCAGCCAACGAGACAGTGCCCAGAGTGCCCAGTACTTC.

This chain connects TRBV6-2 or TRBV6-3 to TRBJ1-4; no clear D. Germline assignment: CDR1 MNHEY and CDR2 SVGEGT. V dropped 2 bases and J dropped 5 bases, with 3 bases sitting between them. The CDR3 runs 12 residues. CDR3 in DNA: TGTGCCAGCAGTTACATAAATGAAAAACTGTTTTTT. This translates into CASSYINEKLFF.

This sequence joins TRBV12-5 and TRBJ1-2, with 9 nucleotides matching TRBD1. Germline V gives CDR1 LGHNT, CDR2 FRNRAP. J was trimmed by 5 bases and V by 0 bases; bases with no gene match: 22. The CDR3 consists of 21 residues. The CDR3 loop reads CASGLVNVMGQGKYFQYGYTF. The DNA for the CDR3 is TGTGCTAGTGGTTTGGTAAATGTAATGGGACAGGGAAAATATTTTCAATATGGCTACACCTTC.

Note on this clone: This CDR3 is also generated by other DNA sequences in the sample. The chain has TRBV5-1 and TRBJ1-5, with unresolved D. V was shortened by 0 bases and J by 1 base, with 5 bases between the two germline ends. The CDR3 covers 14 residues. Germline V gives CDR1 SGHRS, CDR2 YFSETQ. For the CDR3, the DNA is TGCGCCAGCAGCTTGGCAGGCAGCAATCAGCCCCAGCATTTT. It specifies CASSLAGSNQPQHF.

This clone was observed once. The rearrangement joins TRBV2 to TRBJ1-5, with 7 bases lining up with TRBD1. The germline V gene has CDR1 SNHLY and CDR2 FYNNEI. The CDR3 contains 15 residues. After removal of 5 bases from V and 0 bases from J, the junction contained 4 bases not matched to a gene. The CDR3 bases are TGTGCCAGCAGTTGGGACAGCCATAGCAATCAGCCCCAGCATTTT. Translation gives CASSWDSHSNQPQHF.

The V gene is TRBV5-1, the J gene TRBJ1-4; no firm D call. Trimming removed 4 bases from V and 2 bases from J, with 9 bases in between. Germline V gives CDR1 SGHRS, CDR2 YFSETQ. This CDR3 has 14 residues. CDR3: CASSDGSTNEKLFF. Written as DNA, the CDR3 is TGCGCCAGCAGCGACGGATCTACTAATGAAAAACTGTTTTTT.

This chain joins TRBV7-8 and TRBJ1-5; TRBD1 might be the D (5 bases). Germline CDR1 reads SGHVS; CDR2 reads FQNEAQ. Trimming took off 10 bases at V and 0 bases at J, with 10 bases between the two ends. This CDR3 is 13 amino acids long. As DNA, the CDR3 is TGTGCCACGGACAACTATAGCAATCAGCCCCAGCATTTT. It translates to CATDNYSNQPQHF.

This rearrangement joins TRBV5-8 to TRBJ2-5; D not resolved. This CDR3 is 15 amino acids long. V dropped 4 bases and J dropped 5 bases, with 18 bases sitting between them. Germline CDR1 SGHTS, CDR2 YDEGEE. The CDR3 DNA reads as TGTGCCAGCAGCCCGGCTTTTTGGGGTGGGGAGACCCAGTACTTC. Translated, it gives CASSPAFWGGETQYF.

The J gene is TRBJ2-3, the V gene TRBV19; TRBD2 agrees at 8 bases. This CDR3 region has 15 residues. Germline lookup yields CDR1 LNHDA and CDR2 SQIVND (reference sequence). V was pared by 5 bases and J by 0 bases, with 4 bases of the junction left unmatched. CDR3 region: CASSSPSGSTDTQYF. CDR3 DNA sequence: TGTGCCAGTAGTTCACCTAGCGGGAGCACAGATACGCAGTATTTT.

This clone occurred once. As DNA, the CDR3 is TGTGCCAGCTCACCACCGTTGGGACAGGGTGGTGAAAAACTGTTTTTT. Amino acids: CASSPPLGQGGEKLFF. The chain uses TRBV18 and TRBJ1-4; 9 nucleotides match TRBD1. Trimming cost V 0 bases and J 7 bases; bases outside gene matches: 6. The CDR3 has 16 residues. The V gene's germline CDR1 is KGHSH and CDR2 LQKENI. The whole variable domain, filled in from reference TRBV18 and TRBJ1-4, reads NAGVMQNPRHLVRRRGQEARLRCSPMKGHSHVYWYRQLPEEGLKFMVYLQKENIIDESGMPKERFSAEFPKEGPSILRIQQVVRGDSAAYFCASSPPLGQGGEKLFFGSGTQLSVL.

In its sample, this clone was seen once. V usage is TRBV9 and J usage is TRBJ1-1; D gene unclear. This CDR3 contains 13 residues. Trimming removed 0 bases at V and 7 bases at J, with 10 bases between. Germline-derived CDR1 and CDR2 are SGDLS and YYNGEE. The CDR3 coding sequence is TGTGCCAGCAGCGTAGGGCAAGAATTTGAAGCTTTCTTT. Protein: CASSVGQEFEAFF. The full variable domain, rest sourced from reference TRBV9 and TRBJ1-1, is DSGVTQTPKHLITATGQRVTLRCSPRSGDLSVYWYQQSLDQGLQFLIQYYNGEERAKGNILERFSAQQFPDLHSELNLSSLELGDSALYFCASSVGQEFEAFFGQGTRLTVV.

V and J are TRBV7-2 and TRBJ1-4, with D possibly matching TRBD1 (6 bases). V was pared by 5 bases and J by 4 bases, with 8 bases between. The CDR3 runs 13 residues. Germline values: CDR1 SGHTA, CDR2 FQGNSA. For the CDR3, the DNA is TGTGCCAGCAGCGACAGGCTTAATGAAAAACTGTTTTTT. It is translated as CASSDRLNEKLFF.

The V gene is TRBV29-1, the J gene TRBJ2-1; no firm D call. Trimming took 6 bases from V and 2 from J, leaving 8 bases between them. Germline V gene sequence: CDR1 SQVTM, CDR2 ANQGSEA. The CDR3 covers 12 residues. The CDR3 DNA sequence: TGCAGCGTCTCACTAACCTACAATGAGCAGTTCTTC. Its translation: CSVSLTYNEQFF.

This clone was picked up one time. The genes are TRBV20-1 and TRBJ2-1; D is undetermined. Germline V gene sequence: CDR1 DFQATT, CDR2 SNEGSKA (reference sequence). The length of the CDR3 is 11 residues. V lost 2 bases and J 8 bases, leaving 7 bases between the germline ends. CDR3 sequence (DNA): TGCAGTGCTAGAAATCCGTATGAGCAGTTCTTC. Translating it yields CSARNPYEQFF.

V and J are TRBV6-6 and TRBJ1-5, with D perhaps matching TRBD1 (6 bases). V was trimmed by 5 bases and J by 10 bases, leaving 27 bases between them. Germline V gives CDR1 MNHNY, CDR2 SVGAGI (reference sequence). The CDR3 consists of 17 residues. CDR3 in DNA: TGTGCCAGCAGTCTGGAAGTGATAGGGGACAACCTGCAACCCCAGCATTTT. It is translated as CASSLEVIGDNLQPQHF.

The V call is TRBV9, the J call TRBJ1-1, with 8 positions matching TRBD1. Unmatched junction bases numbered 8, after V lost 3 bases and J lost 4 bases. The CDR3 runs 15 residues. Per germline, CDR1 SGDLS and CDR2 YYNGEE. DNA for the CDR3: TGTGCCAGCAGCGGAGGACAGGGTGCGGGCACTGAAGCTTTCTTT. Its protein product is CASSGGQGAGTEAFF.

V is TRBV5-8 and J is TRBJ2-7; D is possibly TRBD1 (5 bases). Looked up from germline, CDR1 is SGHTS and CDR2 is YDEGEE. Trimming stripped 2 bases from V and 3 bases from J, with 15 bases between. The CDR3 is 15 amino acids. Written as DNA, the CDR3 is TGTGCCAGCAGCTTTAGGACAAGAAAAGTCTACGAGCAGTACTTC. This gives the protein CASSFRTRKVYEQYF.

The rearrangement joins TRBV9 to TRBJ2-3, with TRBD1 matching 12 bases. The V gene end was trimmed by 4 bases and the J gene end by 7 bases; junction bases not matched to a gene: 7. This CDR3 is 15 amino acids long. Germline CDR1 SGDLS, CDR2 YYNGEE. CDR3 in DNA: TGTGCCAGCAGCACGGGACAGGGGGCAGGGAATACGCAGTATTTT. This gives the protein CASSTGQGAGNTQYF.

Notes on this clone: The junction shows a germline mismatch at one end, possibly a read error. The rearrangement joins TRBV2 to TRBJ1-6; D is undetermined. Germline V gene sequence: CDR1 SNHLY, CDR2 FYNNEI. This CDR3 has 15 residues. The CDR3 loop is CASSEGSTGRAPLHF. As DNA, the CDR3 is TGTGCCAGCAGCGAAGGGTCTACCGGAAGGGCACCCCTCCACTTT.

V gene TRBV6-5 combines with J gene TRBJ1-2, with D perhaps TRBD1 (6 bases). The CDR3 spans 14 residues. The ends were cut back, 8 bases at V and 4 bases at J, with 17 bases in the middle. Germline V gene data show CDR1 as MNHEY and CDR2 as SVGAGI. The CDR3 nucleotides read TGTGCCAGCTTCACGGGGGGCGCGATCTATGGCTACACCTTC. Protein: CASFTGGAIYGYTF.

On this clone itself: Germline is not matched at one junction end, which may reflect a read error. In the same sample, other DNA sequences code for this CDR3. This chain uses TRBV7-2 with TRBJ1-1; tentative D call: TRBD1 (5 bases). Germline-derived CDR1 and CDR2 are SGHTA and FQGNSA. CDR3 length: 14 amino acids. CDR3 nucleotides: TGTGCTAGCAGCTTCTTCGGGGGTTCCACTGAAGCTTTCTTT. It specifies CASSFFGGSTEAFF.